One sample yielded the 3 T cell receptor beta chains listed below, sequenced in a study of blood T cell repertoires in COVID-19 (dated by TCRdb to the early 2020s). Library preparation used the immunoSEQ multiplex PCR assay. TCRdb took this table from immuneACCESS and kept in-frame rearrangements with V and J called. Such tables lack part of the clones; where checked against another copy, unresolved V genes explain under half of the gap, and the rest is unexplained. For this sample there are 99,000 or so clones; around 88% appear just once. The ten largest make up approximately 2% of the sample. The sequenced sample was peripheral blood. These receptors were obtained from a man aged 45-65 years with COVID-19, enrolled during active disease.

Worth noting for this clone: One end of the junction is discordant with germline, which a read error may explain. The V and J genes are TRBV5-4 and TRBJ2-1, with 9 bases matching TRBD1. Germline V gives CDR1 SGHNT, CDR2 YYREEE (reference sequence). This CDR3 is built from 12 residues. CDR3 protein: CASSLWGTGYLF. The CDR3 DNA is TGTGCCAGCAGCTTGTGGGGGACAGGGTATCTCTTC.

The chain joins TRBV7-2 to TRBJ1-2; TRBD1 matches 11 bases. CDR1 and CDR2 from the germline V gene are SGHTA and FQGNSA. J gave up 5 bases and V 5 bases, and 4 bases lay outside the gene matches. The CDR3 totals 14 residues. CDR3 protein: CASSNGQGAYGYTF. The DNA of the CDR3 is TGTGCCAGCAGCAACGGACAGGGGGCGTATGGCTACACCTTC. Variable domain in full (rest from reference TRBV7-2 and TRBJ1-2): GAGVSQSPSNKVTEKGKDVELRCDPISGHTALYWYRQSLGQGLEFLIYFQGNSAPDKSGLPSDRFSAERTGGSVSTLTIQRTQQEDSAVYLCASSNGQGAYGYTFGSGTRLTVV.

The chain's CDR3 is CATSARTGNQPQHF. In nucleotides, the CDR3 is TGTGCCACCAGTGCCCGGACAGGGAATCAGCCCCAGCATTTT. The rearrangement joins TRBV24-1 to TRBJ1-5, with 8 bases aligning to TRBD1. Trimming at V came to 5 bases and at J to 4 bases, leaving 3 bases not matched to a gene. Germline CDR1 and CDR2: KGHDR and SFDVKD. This CDR3 contains 14 residues.